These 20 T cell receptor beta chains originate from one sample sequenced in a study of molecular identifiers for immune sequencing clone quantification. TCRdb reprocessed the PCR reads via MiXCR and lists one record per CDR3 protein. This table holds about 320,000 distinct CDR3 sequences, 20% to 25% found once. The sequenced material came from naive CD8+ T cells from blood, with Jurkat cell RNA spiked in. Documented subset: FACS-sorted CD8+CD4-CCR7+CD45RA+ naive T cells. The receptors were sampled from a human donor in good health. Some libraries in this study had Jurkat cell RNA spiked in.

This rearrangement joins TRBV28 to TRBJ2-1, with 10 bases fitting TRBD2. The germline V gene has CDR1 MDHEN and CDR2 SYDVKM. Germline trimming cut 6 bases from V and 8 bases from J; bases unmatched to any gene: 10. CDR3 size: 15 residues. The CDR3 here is CASSFLAGAWDEQFF. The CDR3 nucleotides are TGTGCCAGCAGCTTCCTAGCGGGAGCTTGGGATGAGCAGTTCTTC.

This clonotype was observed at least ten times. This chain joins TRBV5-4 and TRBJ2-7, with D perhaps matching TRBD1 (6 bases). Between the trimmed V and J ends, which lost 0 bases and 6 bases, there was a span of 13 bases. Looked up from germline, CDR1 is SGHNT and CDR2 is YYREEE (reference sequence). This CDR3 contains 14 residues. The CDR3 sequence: CASSLGRDMGEQYF. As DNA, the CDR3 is TGTGCCAGCAGCTTGGGCAGGGACATGGGCGAGCAGTACTTC.

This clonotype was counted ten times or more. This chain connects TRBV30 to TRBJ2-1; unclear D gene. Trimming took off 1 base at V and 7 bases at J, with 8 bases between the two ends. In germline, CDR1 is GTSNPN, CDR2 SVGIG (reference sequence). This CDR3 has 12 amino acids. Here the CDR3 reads CAWSAPTNEQFF. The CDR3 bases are TGTGCCTGGAGTGCTCCTACAAATGAGCAGTTCTTC.

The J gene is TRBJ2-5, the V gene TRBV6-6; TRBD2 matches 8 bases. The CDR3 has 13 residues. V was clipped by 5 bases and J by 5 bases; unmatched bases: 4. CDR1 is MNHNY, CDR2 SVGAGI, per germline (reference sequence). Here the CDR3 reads CASSRLASETQYF. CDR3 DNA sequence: TGTGCCAGCAGTCGACTAGCGAGTGAGACCCAGTACTTC.

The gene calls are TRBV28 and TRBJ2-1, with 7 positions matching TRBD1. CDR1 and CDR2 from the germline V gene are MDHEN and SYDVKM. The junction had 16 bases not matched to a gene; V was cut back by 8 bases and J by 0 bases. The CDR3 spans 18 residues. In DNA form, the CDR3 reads TGTGCCAGCCTCCGCCGGCTCGGACAGGTGAGCTCCTACAATGAGCAGTTCTTC. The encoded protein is CASLRRLGQVSSYNEQFF.

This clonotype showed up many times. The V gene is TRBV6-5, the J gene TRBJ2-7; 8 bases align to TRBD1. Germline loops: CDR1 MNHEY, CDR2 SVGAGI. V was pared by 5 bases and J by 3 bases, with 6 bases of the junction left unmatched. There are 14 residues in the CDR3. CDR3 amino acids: CASSKTGEDYEQYF. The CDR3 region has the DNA TGTGCCAGCAGTAAGACAGGGGAGGACTACGAGCAGTACTTC.

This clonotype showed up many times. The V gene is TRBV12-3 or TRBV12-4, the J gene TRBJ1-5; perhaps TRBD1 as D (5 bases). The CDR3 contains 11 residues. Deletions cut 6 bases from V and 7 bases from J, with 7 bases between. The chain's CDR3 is CASSTGQPQHF. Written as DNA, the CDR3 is TGTGCCAGCAGCACAGGACAGCCCCAGCATTTT.

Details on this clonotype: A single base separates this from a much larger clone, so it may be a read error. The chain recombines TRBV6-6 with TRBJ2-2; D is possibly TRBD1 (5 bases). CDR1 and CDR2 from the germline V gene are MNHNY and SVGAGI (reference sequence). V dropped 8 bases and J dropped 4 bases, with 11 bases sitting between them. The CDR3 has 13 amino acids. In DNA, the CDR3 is TGTGCCAGCGGGGCAGTCCTCACCGGGGAGCTGTTTTTT. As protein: CASGAVLTGELFF.

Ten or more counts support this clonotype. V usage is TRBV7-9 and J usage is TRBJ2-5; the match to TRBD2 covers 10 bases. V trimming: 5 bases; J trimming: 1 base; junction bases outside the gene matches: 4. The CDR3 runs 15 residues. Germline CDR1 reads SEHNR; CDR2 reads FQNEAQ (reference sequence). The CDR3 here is CASSILAGIQETQYF. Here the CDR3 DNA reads TGTGCCAGCAGCATACTAGCGGGGATCCAAGAGACCCAGTACTTC.

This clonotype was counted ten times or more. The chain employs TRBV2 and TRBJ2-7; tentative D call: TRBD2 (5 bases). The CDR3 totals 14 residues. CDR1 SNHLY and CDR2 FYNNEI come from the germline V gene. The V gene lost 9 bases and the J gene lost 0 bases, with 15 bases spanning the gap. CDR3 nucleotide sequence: TGTGCCAGTTCGGGGAGACAAACCTCCTACGAGCAGTACTTC. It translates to CASSGRQTSYEQYF.

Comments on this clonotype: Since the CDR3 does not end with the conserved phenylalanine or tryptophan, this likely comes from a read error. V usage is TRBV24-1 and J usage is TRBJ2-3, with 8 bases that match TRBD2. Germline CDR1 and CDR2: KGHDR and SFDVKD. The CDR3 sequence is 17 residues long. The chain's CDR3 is CATSDITSGTSIDTQYL. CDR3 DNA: TGTGCCACCAGTGATATAACTAGCGGAACTAGCATAGATACGCAGTATCTT.

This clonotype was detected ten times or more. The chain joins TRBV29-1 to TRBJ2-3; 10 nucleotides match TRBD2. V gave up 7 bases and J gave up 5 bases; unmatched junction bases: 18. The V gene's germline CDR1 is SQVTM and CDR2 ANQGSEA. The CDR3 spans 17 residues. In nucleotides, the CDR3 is TGCAGCGCAACAGAACCCCTAAGCGGGAGGGCCATAGATACGCAGTATTTT. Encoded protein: CSATEPLSGRAIDTQYF.

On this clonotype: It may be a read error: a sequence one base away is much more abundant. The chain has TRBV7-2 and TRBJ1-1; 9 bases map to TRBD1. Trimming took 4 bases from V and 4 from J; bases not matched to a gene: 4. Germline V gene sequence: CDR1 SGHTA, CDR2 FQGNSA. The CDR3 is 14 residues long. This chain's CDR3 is CASSSVQGATEAFF. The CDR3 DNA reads TGTGCCAGCAGCTCAGTACAGGGGGCCACTGAAGCTTTCTTT.

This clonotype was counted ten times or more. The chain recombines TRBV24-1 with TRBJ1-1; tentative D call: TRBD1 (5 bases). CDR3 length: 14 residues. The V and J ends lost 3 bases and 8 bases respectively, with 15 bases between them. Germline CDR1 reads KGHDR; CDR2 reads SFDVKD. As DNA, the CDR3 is TGTGCCACCAGTGATCCCAGCCTGACAGACGAAGCTTTCTTT. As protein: CATSDPSLTDEAFF.

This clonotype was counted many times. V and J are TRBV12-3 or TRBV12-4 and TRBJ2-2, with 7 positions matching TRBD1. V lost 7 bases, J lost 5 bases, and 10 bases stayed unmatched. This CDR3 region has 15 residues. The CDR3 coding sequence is TGTGCCAGCACCCTCTCAAGGGGGCAGACCGGGGAGCTGTTTTTT. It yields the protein CASTLSRGQTGELFF.

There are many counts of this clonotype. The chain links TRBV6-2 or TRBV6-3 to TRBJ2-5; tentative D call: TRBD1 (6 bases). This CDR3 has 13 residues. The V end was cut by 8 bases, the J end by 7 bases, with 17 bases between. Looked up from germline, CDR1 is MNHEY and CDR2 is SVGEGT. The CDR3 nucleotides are TGTGCCAGCGCTGAGACAGGCCTCGGGACCCAGTACTTC. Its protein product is CASAETGLGTQYF.

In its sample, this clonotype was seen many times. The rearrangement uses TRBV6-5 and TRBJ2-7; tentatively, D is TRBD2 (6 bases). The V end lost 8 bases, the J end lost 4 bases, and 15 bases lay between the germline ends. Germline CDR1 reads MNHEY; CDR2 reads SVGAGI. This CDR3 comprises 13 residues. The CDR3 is CASGGTLRYEQYF. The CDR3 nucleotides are TGTGCCAGCGGGGGGACCCTAAGATACGAGCAGTACTTC.

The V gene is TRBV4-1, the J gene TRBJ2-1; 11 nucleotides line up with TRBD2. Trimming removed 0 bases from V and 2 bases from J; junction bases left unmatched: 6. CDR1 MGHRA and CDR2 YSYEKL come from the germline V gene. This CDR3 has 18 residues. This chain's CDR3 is CASSQDSASGRTYNEQFF. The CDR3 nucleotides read TGCGCCAGCAGCCAAGATTCGGCTAGCGGGAGGACCTACAATGAGCAGTTCTTC.

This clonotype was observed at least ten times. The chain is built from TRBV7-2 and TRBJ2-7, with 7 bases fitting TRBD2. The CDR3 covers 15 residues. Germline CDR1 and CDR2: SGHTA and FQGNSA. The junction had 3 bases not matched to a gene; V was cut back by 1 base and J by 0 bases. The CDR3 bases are TGTGCCAGCAGCTTAGGCGGGGGAATCTCCTACGAGCAGTACTTC. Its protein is CASSLGGGISYEQYF.

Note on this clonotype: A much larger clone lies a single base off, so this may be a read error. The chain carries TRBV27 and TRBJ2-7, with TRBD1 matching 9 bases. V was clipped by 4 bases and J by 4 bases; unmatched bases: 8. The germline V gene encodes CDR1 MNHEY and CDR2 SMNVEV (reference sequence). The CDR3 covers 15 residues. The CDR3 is CASSSLGTGYYEQYF. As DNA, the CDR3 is TGTGCCAGCAGTTCACTGGGGACAGGGTATTACGAGCAGTACTTC.